This T cell receptor beta chain was sequenced for a study of T-cell memory formation after mild COVID-19. Study in general: The TCR clusters were mostly specific to one donor.

With 5 bases clipped from V and 6 bases from J, the junction kept 7 bases outside the gene matches. This CDR3 is built from 16 residues. Details on this clonotype: The antigen is undetermined.

Whole-study findings and limits: Contracting clones, day 15 to 85, had balanced CD4/CD8, and later expanders favored CD4+.

Using its own MiXCR run on the 5' RACE reads, TCRdb lists one record per CDR3 protein. The repertoire has roughly 380,000 distinct CDR3 sequences, around 30% of them found once; the top ten carry around an eighth. The chain has TRBV12-3 or TRBV12-4 and TRBJ1-6; the match to TRBD1 covers 10 bases. The receptor's source is an adult woman who had mild COVID-19 (a few samples of this study predate the infection). Cell type and time point are not known. Sequenced input: PBMCs or a T cell subset sorted from them (not recorded which). The CDR3 DNA reads TGTGCCAGCAGTCGACGCGGGGACAGGGGTAATTCACCCCTCCACTTT. Residues: CASSRRGDRGNSPLHF.